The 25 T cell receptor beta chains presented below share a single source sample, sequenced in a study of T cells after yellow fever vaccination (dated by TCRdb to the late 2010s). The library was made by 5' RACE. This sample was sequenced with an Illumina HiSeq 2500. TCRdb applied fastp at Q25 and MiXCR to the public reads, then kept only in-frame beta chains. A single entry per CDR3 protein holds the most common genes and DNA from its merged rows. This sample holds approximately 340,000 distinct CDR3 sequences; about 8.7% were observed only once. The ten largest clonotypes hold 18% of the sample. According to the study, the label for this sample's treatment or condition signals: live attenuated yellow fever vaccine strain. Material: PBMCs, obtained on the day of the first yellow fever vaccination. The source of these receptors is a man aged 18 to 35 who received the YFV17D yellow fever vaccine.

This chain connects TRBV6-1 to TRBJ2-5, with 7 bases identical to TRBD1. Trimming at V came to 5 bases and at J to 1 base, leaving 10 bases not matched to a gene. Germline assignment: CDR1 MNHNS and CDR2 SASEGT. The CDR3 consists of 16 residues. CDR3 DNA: TGTGCCAGCAGTCCCACGGACAGGCCACTCCAAGAGACCCAGTACTTC. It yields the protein CASSPTDRPLQETQYF.

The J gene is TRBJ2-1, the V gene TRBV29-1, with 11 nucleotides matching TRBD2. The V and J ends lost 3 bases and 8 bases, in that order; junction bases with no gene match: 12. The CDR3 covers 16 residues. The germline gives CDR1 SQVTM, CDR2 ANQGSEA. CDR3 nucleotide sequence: TGCAGCGTTGAGGTTATTAGCGGGGGGGCAGACGATGAGCAGTTCTTC. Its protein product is CSVEVISGGADDEQFF.

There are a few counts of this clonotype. The CDR3 reads CASSYNSGAFTDTQYF. Here the CDR3 DNA reads TGTGCCAGCAGCTATAATAGCGGGGCCTTTACAGATACGCAGTATTTT. This chain links TRBV6-2 or TRBV6-3 with TRBJ2-3; TRBD2 aligns across 8 bases. Germline CDR1 reads MNHEY; CDR2 reads SVGEGT. With 6 bases clipped from V and 3 bases from J, the junction kept 11 bases outside the gene matches. CDR3 size: 16 residues.

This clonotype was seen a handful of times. CDR3: CASSSWDRGLDYGYTF. In nucleotides, the CDR3 is TGTGCCAGCAGTTCCTGGGACAGGGGGCTAGACTATGGCTACACCTTC. The rearrangement joins TRBV6-5 to TRBJ1-2; 12 bases fit TRBD1. The CDR3 covers 16 residues. V lost 4 bases, J lost 3 bases, and 6 bases stayed unmatched. In germline, CDR1 is MNHEY, CDR2 SVGAGI.

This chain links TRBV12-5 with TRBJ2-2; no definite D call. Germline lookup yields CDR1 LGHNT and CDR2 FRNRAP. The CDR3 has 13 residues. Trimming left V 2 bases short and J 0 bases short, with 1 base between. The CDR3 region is CASGLSNTGELFF. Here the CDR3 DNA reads TGTGCTAGTGGTTTGTCGAACACCGGGGAGCTGTTTTTT.

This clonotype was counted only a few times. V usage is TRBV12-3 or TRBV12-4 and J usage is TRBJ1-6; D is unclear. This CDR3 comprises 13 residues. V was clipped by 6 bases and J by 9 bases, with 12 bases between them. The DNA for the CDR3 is TGTGCCAGCAGCTCCGGGGAGGGTTCACCCCTCCACTTT. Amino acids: CASSSGEGSPLHF.

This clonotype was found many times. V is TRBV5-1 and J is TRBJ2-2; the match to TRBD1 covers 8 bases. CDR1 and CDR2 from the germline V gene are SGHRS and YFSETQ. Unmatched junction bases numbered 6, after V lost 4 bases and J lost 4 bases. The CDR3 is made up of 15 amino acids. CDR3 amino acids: CASSLRQGSTGELFF. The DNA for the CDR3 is TGCGCCAGCAGCCTACGACAGGGGTCCACCGGGGAGCTGTTTTTT.

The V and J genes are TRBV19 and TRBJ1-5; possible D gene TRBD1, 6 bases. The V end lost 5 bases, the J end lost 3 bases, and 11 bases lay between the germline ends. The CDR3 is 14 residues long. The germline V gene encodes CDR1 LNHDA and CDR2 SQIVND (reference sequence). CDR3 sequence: CASSQTGDNQPQHF. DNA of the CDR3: TGTGCCAGTAGTCAGACAGGCGACAATCAGCCCCAGCATTTT.

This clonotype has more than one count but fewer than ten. The CDR3 region has the DNA TGTGCCAGCAGCCTAGAGCGGGGGGGCCACAATGAGCAGTTCTTC. Its protein product is CASSLERGGHNEQFF. The genes are TRBV7-3 and TRBJ2-1; TRBD2 matches at 10 bases. Germline V CDR1 and CDR2: SGHTA, FQGTGA. The CDR3 is made up of 15 amino acids. J was trimmed by 5 bases and V by 5 bases; bases with no gene match: 6.

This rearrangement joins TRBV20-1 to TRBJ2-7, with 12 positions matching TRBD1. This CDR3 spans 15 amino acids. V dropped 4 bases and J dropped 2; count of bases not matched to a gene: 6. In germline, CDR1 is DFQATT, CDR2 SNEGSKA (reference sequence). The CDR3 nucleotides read TGCAGTGCTAAACCCGGGACAGGGGGCCCCTACGAGCAGTACGTC. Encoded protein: CSAKPGTGGPYEQYV.

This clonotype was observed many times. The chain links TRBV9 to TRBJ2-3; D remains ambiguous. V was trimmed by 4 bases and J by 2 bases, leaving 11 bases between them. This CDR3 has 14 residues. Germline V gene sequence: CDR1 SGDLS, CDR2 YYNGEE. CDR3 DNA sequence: TGTGCCAGCAGCATGTATTCGGACACAGATACGCAGTATTTT. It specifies CASSMYSDTDTQYF.

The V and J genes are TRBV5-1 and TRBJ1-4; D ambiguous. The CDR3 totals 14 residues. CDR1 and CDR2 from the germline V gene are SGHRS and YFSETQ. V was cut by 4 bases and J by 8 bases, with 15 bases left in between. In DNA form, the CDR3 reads TGCGCCAGCAGCCCACACGAGTTTCGAGAAAAACTGTTTTTT. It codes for CASSPHEFREKLFF.

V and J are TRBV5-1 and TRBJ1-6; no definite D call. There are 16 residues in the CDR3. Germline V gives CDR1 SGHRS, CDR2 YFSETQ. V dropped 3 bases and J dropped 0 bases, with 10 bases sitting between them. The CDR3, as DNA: TGCGCCAGCAGCTCGCTGTCGGGCTCCTATAATTCACCCCTCCACTTT. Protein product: CASSSLSGSYNSPLHF.

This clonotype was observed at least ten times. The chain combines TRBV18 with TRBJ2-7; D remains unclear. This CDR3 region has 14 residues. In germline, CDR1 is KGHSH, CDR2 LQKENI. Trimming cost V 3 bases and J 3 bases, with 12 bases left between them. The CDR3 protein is CASSPSRQVYEQYF. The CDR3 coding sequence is TGTGCCAGCTCACCTTCGAGGCAGGTCTACGAGCAGTACTTC.

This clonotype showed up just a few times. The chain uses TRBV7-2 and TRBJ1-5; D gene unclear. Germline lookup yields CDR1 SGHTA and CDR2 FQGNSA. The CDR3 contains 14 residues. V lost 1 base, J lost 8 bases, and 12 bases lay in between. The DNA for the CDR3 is TGTGCCAGCAGCTTAGATGGGGAGAGGGAGCCCCAGCATTTT. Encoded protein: CASSLDGEREPQHF.

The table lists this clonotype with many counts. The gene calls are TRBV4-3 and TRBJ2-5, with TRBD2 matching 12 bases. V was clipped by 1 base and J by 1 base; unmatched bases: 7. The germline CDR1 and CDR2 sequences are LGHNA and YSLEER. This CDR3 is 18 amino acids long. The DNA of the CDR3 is TGCGCCAGCAGCCAAGGGGCTAGCGGGGGGGCCCCCCAAGAGACCCAGTACTTC. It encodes CASSQGASGGAPQETQYF.

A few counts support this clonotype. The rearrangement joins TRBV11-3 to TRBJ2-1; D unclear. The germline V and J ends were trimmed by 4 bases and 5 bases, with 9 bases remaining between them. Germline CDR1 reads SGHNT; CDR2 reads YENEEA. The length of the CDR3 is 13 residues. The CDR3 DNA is TGTGCCAGCAGCTCCCAGAACAACAATGAGCAGTTCTTC. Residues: CASSSQNNNEQFF. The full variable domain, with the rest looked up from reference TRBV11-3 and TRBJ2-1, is EAGVVQSPRYKIIEKKQPVAFWCNPISGHNTLYWYLQNLGQGPELLIRYENEEAVDDSQLPKDRFSAERLKGVDSTLKIQPAELGDSAVYLCASSSQNNNEQFFGPGTRLTVL.

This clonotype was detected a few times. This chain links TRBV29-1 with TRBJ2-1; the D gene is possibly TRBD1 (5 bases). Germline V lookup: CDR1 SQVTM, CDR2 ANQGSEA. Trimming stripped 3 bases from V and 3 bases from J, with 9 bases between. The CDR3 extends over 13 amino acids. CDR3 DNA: TGCAGCGTTGATCCAGGGAACTACAATGAGCAGTTCTTC. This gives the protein CSVDPGNYNEQFF.

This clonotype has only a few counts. The CDR3 sequence: CASSQDYRHYEQYF. The DNA of the CDR3 is TGCGCCAGCAGCCAAGATTACAGGCACTACGAGCAGTACTTC. The chain carries TRBV4-3 and TRBJ2-7, with D possibly being TRBD1 (5 bases). The V end was cut by 0 bases, the J end by 3 bases, with 9 bases between. The CDR3 runs to 14 residues. The germline V gene has CDR1 LGHNA and CDR2 YSLEER.

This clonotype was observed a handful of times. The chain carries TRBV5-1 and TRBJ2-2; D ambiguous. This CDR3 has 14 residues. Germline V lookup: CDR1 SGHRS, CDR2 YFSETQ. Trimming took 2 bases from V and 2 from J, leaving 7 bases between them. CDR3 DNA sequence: TGCGCCAGCAGCTTTCCACAAAACACCGGGGAGCTGTTTTTT. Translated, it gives CASSFPQNTGELFF.

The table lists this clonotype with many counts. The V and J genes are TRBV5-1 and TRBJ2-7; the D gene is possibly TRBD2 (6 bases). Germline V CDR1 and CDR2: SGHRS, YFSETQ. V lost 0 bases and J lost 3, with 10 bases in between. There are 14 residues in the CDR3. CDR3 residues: CASSLGSGFYEQYF. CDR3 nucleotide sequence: TGCGCCAGCAGCTTGGGCAGCGGGTTCTACGAGCAGTACTTC. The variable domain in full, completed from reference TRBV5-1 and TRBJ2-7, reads KAGVTQTPRYLIKTRGQQVTLSCSPISGHRSVSWYQQTPGQGLQFLFEYFSETQRNKGNFPGRFSGRQFSNSRSEMNVSTLELGDSALYLCASSLGSGFYEQYFGPGTRLTVT.

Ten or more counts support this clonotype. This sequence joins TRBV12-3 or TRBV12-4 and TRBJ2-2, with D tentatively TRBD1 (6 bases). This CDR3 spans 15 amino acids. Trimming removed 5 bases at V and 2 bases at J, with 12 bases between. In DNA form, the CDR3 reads TGTGCCAGCAGTCTTGAGACAGGCAACACCGGGGAGCTGTTTTTT. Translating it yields CASSLETGNTGELFF.

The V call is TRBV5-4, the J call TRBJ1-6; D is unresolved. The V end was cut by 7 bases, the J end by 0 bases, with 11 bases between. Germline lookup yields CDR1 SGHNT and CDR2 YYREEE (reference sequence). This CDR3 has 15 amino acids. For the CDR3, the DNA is TGTGCCAGCTTCGAATGGGGCTCCTATAATTCACCCCTCCACTTT. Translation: CASFEWGSYNSPLHF.

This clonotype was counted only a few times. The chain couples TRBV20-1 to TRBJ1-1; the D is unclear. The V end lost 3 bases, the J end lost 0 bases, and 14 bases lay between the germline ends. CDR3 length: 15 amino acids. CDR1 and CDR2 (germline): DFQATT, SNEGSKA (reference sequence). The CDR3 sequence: CSASKPGVVNTEAFF. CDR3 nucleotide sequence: TGCAGTGCTAGTAAGCCAGGCGTTGTGAACACTGAAGCTTTCTTT.

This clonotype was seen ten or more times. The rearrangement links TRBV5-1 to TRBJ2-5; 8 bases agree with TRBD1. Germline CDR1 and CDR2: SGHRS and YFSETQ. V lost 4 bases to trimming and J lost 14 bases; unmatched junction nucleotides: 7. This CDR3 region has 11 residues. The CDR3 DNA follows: TGCGCCAGCAGCCCTGGACAGGGCACATACTTC. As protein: CASSPGQGTYF.